This T cell receptor beta chain is from a study of CD8+ T cells in alopecia areata. Germline CDR1 and CDR2: MRHNA and SNTAGT. The CDR3 has 14 residues. V lost 4 bases, J lost 4 bases, and 0 bases stayed unmatched. Treatment meaning: oral pan-JAK inhibitor, 5-10 mg twice daily. cDNA serving as the sequencing template came from extracted, reverse transcribed RNA. Produced via immunoSEQ multiplex PCR; TCRdb's table is partial and in-frame only. The table shows 150,000 to 200,000 clones, with 50% to 70% occurring only once. The sequencing used CD4+ T cells sorted from blood, collected at week 49, from a patient treated with tofacitinib. The chain combines TRBV6-4 with TRBJ2-3, with 12 bases lining up with TRBD2. This receptor was obtained from a human donor with alopecia areata. The CDR3 bases are TGTGCCAGCAGTGCTAGCGGGGGGGCAGATACGCAGTATTTT. As protein: CASSASGGADTQYF.